This T cell receptor beta chain was identified in a study of blood T cell repertoires in COVID-19. Study-wide background: The cDNA or gDNA used as material had been derived from T cells, B-cell-depleted T cells, or PBMCs.

Germline V CDR1 and CDR2: SSHAT, FNYEAQ (reference sequence). Trimming removed 1 base from V and 4 bases from J, with 10 bases in between. CDR3 length equals 14 residues. The repertoire was sequenced with immunoSEQ multiplex PCR; TCRdb's copy has only in-frame clones and lacks some. Seen here are approximately 76,000 clones, around 83% observed once, and the top ten hold roughly 40%. This clone has just one count. This receptor was taken from a woman older than 75 with active or convalescent COVID-19. V gene TRBV7-7 combines with J gene TRBJ2-5; D is possibly TRBD2 (5 bases). Sequencing was done on a sample of peripheral blood. The CDR3 bases are TGTGCCAGCAGCTTAGGGGAACTAGGAGAGACCCAGTACTTC. This translates into CASSLGELGETQYF.